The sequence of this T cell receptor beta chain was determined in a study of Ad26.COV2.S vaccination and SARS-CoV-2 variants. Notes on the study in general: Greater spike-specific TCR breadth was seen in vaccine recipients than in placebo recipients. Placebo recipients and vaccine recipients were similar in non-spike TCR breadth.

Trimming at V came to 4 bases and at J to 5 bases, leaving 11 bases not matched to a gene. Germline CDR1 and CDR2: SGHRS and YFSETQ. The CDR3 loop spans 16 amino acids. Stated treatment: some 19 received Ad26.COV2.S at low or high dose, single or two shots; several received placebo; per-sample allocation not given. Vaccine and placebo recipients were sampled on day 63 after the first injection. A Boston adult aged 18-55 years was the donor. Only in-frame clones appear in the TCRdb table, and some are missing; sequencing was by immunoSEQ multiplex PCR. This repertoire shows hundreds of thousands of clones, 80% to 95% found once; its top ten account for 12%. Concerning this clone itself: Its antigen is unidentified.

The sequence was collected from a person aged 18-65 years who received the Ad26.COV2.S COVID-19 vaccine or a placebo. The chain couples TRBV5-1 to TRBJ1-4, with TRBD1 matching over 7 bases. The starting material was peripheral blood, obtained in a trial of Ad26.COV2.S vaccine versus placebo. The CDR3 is CASSPTPGTANEKLFF. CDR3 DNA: TGCGCCAGCAGCCCTACTCCCGGGACAGCGAATGAAAAACTGTTTTTT. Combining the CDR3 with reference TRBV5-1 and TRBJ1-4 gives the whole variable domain KAGVTQTPRYLIKTRGQQVTLSCSPISGHRSVSWYQQTPGQGLQFLFEYFSETQRNKGNFPGRFSGRQFSNSRSEMNVSTLELGDSALYLCASSPTPGTANEKLFFGSGTQLSVL.